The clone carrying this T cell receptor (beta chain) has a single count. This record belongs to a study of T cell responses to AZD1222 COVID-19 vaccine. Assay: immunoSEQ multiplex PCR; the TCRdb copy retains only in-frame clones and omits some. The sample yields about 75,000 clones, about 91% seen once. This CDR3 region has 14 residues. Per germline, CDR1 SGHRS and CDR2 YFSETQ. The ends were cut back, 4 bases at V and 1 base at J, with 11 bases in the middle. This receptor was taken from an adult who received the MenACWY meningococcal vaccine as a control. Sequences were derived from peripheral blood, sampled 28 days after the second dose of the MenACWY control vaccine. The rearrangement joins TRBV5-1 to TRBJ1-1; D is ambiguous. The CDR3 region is CASSPGWRNTEAFF. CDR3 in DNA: TGCGCCAGCAGCCCTGGGTGGCGGAACACTGAAGCTTTCTTT.